Only one count was recorded for the clone carrying this T cell receptor (beta chain). The method was immunoSEQ multiplex PCR; TCRdb's version includes in-frame clones alone and lacks a portion of them. The sample contains 100,000 to 150,000 clones, about 86% of which appear only once. The source of the sample is a study of blood T cell repertoires in COVID-19. The overall study: Sites across the United States, Italy and Spain contributed samples from acute and convalescent COVID-19. Sources were T cells, B-cell-depleted T cells, or PBMCs; the material itself was cDNA or gDNA.

Germline V gives CDR1 SGHNT, CDR2 YYREEE (reference sequence). Trimming took 4 bases from V and 5 from J; bases not matched to a gene: 5. The CDR3 totals 15 residues. This clonotype was sampled from a woman aged 45-65 years with acute or convalescent COVID-19. J is TRBJ2-2 and V is TRBV5-4, with TRBD1 matching over 10 bases. Sequencing input: peripheral blood. The CDR3 loop reads CASSGGQGITGELFF. CDR3 nucleotides: TGTGCCAGCAGCGGGGGACAGGGGATTACCGGGGAGCTGTTTTTT.